Listed below are T cell receptor beta chains from one sample, sequenced in a study of T cells in Graves' hyperthyroidism and ophthalmopathy. One entry per CDR3 protein results from TCRdb running MiXCR on the multiplex PCR reads. This table holds around 700,000 distinct CDR3 sequences, approximately 18% found once. The sequencing input was blood. The receptors come from a woman between 45 and 65 years old with Graves' hyperthyroidism that later progressed to Graves' ophthalmopathy. Each CDR3 is given with its conserved first and last residue. The order of the fields is clone size, J gene, V gene, D gene, CDR3 protein, CDR3 DNA. A D gene is named only where the DNA matches it firmly. A row's size may be missing; if present it is once, few, many or a size class.

abundance: few
j_gene: TRBJ2-7
v_gene: TRBV12-3/TRBV12-4
d_gene: -
CDR3aa: CASRYSTYEQYF
CDR3nt: TGTGCCAGCAGGTACAGCACCTACGAGCAGTACTTC

abundance: -
j_gene: TRBJ2-3
v_gene: TRBV6-2/TRBV6-3
d_gene: TRBD2
CDR3aa: CASSYSSGGGTDTQYF
CDR3nt: TGTGCCAGCAGTTATTCTAGCGGGGGAGGCACAGATACGCAGTATTTT

abundance: many
j_gene: TRBJ1-6
v_gene: TRBV12-3/TRBV12-4
d_gene: -
CDR3aa: CASSLTSGAGQSSPLHF
CDR3nt: TGTGCCAGCAGTTTAACCTCCGGGGCAGGGCAAAGTTCACCCCTCCACTTT

abundance: many
j_gene: TRBJ2-3
v_gene: TRBV2
d_gene: TRBD2
CDR3aa: CASSEEGRATDTQYF
CDR3nt: TGTGCCAGCAGTGAAGAGGGGAGGGCCACAGATACGCAGTATTTT

abundance: few
j_gene: TRBJ1-1
v_gene: TRBV20-1
d_gene: -
CDR3aa: CSARPPGHLLEAFF
CDR3nt: TGCAGTGCTAGACCTCCCGGACACCTCCTTGAAGCTTTCTTT

abundance: -
j_gene: TRBJ2-7
v_gene: TRBV7-3
d_gene: -
CDR3aa: CASSLPIPLDEQYF
CDR3nt: TGTGCCAGCAGCCTACCCATCCCGTTGGACGAGCAGTACTTC

abundance: few
j_gene: TRBJ2-2
v_gene: TRBV10-1
d_gene: -
CDR3aa: CASSEVARGTGELFF
CDR3nt: TGCGCCAGCAGTGAGGTGGCCCGAGGCACCGGGGAGCTGTTTTTT

abundance: many
j_gene: TRBJ1-1
v_gene: TRBV15
d_gene: -
CDR3aa: CATSLPKAVLNTEAFF
CDR3nt: TGTGCCACCAGCCTCCCTAAAGCGGTGTTGAACACTGAAGCTTTCTTT

abundance: -
j_gene: TRBJ2-7
v_gene: TRBV30
d_gene: -
CDR3aa: CAWGGRYEQYF
CDR3nt: TGTGCCTGGGGAGGGAGATACGAGCAGTACTTC

abundance: -
j_gene: TRBJ1-5
v_gene: TRBV19
d_gene: TRBD1
CDR3aa: CASKTEDRDRWQPQHF
CDR3nt: TGTGCCAGCAAGACGGAAGACAGGGATCGGTGGCAGCCCCAGCATTTT

abundance: -
j_gene: TRBJ1-6
v_gene: TRBV20-1
d_gene: -
CDR3aa: CSAPTGRDNSPLHF
CDR3nt: TGCAGTGCTCCGACAGGACGGGATAATTCACCCCTCCACTTT

abundance: -
j_gene: TRBJ1-2
v_gene: TRBV12-3/TRBV12-4
d_gene: TRBD1
CDR3aa: CASRPDRGGYGYTF
CDR3nt: TGTGCCAGCAGACCTGACAGGGGTGGCTATGGCTACACCTTC

abundance: -
j_gene: TRBJ2-7
v_gene: TRBV27
d_gene: -
CDR3aa: CASSPPGGLGLEQYF
CDR3nt: TGTGCCAGCAGCCCTCCCGGAGGCCTAGGCCTCGAGCAGTACTTC